A selection of T cell receptor beta chains follows, all from one sample in a study of cytomegalovirus exposure and HLA in healthy donors. TCRdb's copy holds only in-frame clones and misses some; the assay was immunoSEQ multiplex PCR. The top ten clones hold less than 2% of a sample with some 130,000 clones, around 70% of them seen once. The specimen sequenced was PBMCs. The receptors were gathered from a man younger than 45 in good health and CMV-seropositive. The CDR3 runs from the conserved cysteine through the conserved F or W. D genes are given only for firm matches. Rows may omit the clone size; those that give it use once, few, many or a size class.

clone_size: -
v_call: TRBV6-1
d_call: -
cdr3_length: 13
j_call: TRBJ1-1
cdr3_aa: CASSESETIGTFF
cdr3_nt: TGTGCCAGCAGTGAATCTGAGACAATCGGAACTTTCTTT

clone_size: -
v_call: TRBV4-2
d_call: -
cdr3_length: 16
j_call: TRBJ2-1
cdr3_aa: CASSQDLARGYNEQFF
cdr3_nt: TGTGCCAGCAGCCAAGATCTCGCCCGAGGCTACAATGAGCAGTTCTTC

clone_size: -
v_call: TRBV7-7
d_call: -
cdr3_length: 15
j_call: TRBJ2-2
cdr3_aa: CASSLQPGDTGELFF
cdr3_nt: TGTGCTAGCAGCTTACAACCGGGGGACACCGGGGAGCTGTTTTTT

clone_size: -
v_call: TRBV5-1
d_call: TRBD2
cdr3_length: 15
j_call: TRBJ2-1
cdr3_aa: CASSSGTSGHNEQFF
cdr3_nt: TGCGCCAGCAGCTCCGGGACTAGCGGGCATAATGAGCAGTTCTTC

clone_size: -
v_call: TRBV28
d_call: -
cdr3_length: 12
j_call: TRBJ2-7
cdr3_aa: CASRGTNYEQYF
cdr3_nt: TGTGCCAGCAGGGGGACAAACTACGAGCAGTACTTC

clone_size: -
v_call: TRBV6-1
d_call: TRBD2
cdr3_length: 13
j_call: TRBJ2-7
cdr3_aa: CASSEQREYEQYF
cdr3_nt: TGTGCCAGCAGTGAACAGCGGGAGTACGAGCAGTACTTC

clone_size: few
v_call: TRBV18
d_call: -
cdr3_length: 14
j_call: TRBJ1-2
cdr3_aa: CASSPGQSDYGYTF
cdr3_nt: TGTGCCAGCTCACCGGGGCAGTCCGACTATGGCTACACCTTC

clone_size: -
v_call: TRBV11-2
d_call: TRBD1
cdr3_length: 17
j_call: TRBJ2-7
cdr3_aa: CASSLVFGTVSSYEQYF
cdr3_nt: TGTGCCAGCAGCTTAGTGTTCGGGACAGTCTCTTCCTACGAGCAGTACTTC

clone_size: -
v_call: TRBV7-6
d_call: TRBD2
cdr3_length: 15
j_call: TRBJ2-7
cdr3_aa: CASSSGTSGTYEQYF
cdr3_nt: TGTGCCAGCAGCTCCGGGACTAGCGGAACCTACGAGCAGTACTTC

clone_size: -
v_call: TRBV10-3
d_call: -
cdr3_length: 14
j_call: TRBJ1-2
cdr3_aa: CAISESGGSYGYTF
cdr3_nt: TGTGCCATCAGTGAGTCTGGGGGGTCCTATGGCTACACCTTC

clone_size: few
v_call: TRBV9
d_call: -
cdr3_length: 14
j_call: TRBJ1-3
cdr3_aa: CASSVAGAPNTIYF
cdr3_nt: TGTGCCAGCAGCGTAGCAGGGGCCCCCAACACCATATATTTT

clone_size: -
v_call: TRBV12-5
d_call: TRBD2
cdr3_length: 15
j_call: TRBJ2-1
cdr3_aa: CASARVTSGGNEQFF
cdr3_nt: TGTGCTAGTGCCCGAGTTACTAGCGGGGGGAATGAGCAGTTCTTC

clone_size: few
v_call: TRBV19
d_call: TRBD1
cdr3_length: 13
j_call: TRBJ2-7
cdr3_aa: CASLGQGAWEQYF
cdr3_nt: TGTGCCAGCCTCGGACAGGGAGCATGGGAGCAGTACTTC

clone_size: -
v_call: TRBV5-1
d_call: TRBD2
cdr3_length: 15
j_call: TRBJ2-7
cdr3_aa: CASSLASGRVIEQYF
cdr3_nt: TGCGCCAGCAGCTTGGCCAGCGGGAGGGTAATCGAGCAGTACTTC

clone_size: -
v_call: TRBV9
d_call: TRBD2
cdr3_length: 14
j_call: TRBJ2-3
cdr3_aa: CASSATSGSDTQYF
cdr3_nt: TGTGCCAGCAGCGCGACTAGCGGGAGTGATACGCAGTATTTT

clone_size: -
v_call: TRBV6-5
d_call: -
cdr3_length: 15
j_call: TRBJ2-3
cdr3_aa: CASSYGQGITDTQYF
cdr3_nt: TGTGCCAGCAGTTACGGGCAGGGAATCACAGATACGCAGTATTTT

clone_size: -
v_call: TRBV5-1
d_call: -
cdr3_length: 12
j_call: TRBJ1-1
cdr3_aa: CASGQTNTEAFF
cdr3_nt: TGCGCCAGCGGACAGACTAACACTGAAGCTTTCTTT

clone_size: -
v_call: TRBV15
d_call: -
cdr3_length: 12
j_call: TRBJ1-2
cdr3_aa: CATSRDNYGYTF
cdr3_nt: TGTGCCACCAGCAGAGACAACTACGGCTACACCTTC

clone_size: few
v_call: TRBV7-3
d_call: -
cdr3_length: 15
j_call: TRBJ2-7
cdr3_aa: CASSLTPSSLYEQYF
cdr3_nt: TGTGCCAGCAGCTTAACACCCTCTAGCCTCTACGAGCAGTACTTC

clone_size: -
v_call: TRBV9
d_call: -
cdr3_length: 12
j_call: TRBJ2-5
cdr3_aa: CASSAGLETQYF
cdr3_nt: TGTGCCAGCAGCGCGGGTTTGGAGACCCAGTACTTC

clone_size: -
v_call: TRBV5-4
d_call: TRBD2
cdr3_length: 17
j_call: TRBJ2-1
cdr3_aa: CASSLVRTSGRWNEQFF
cdr3_nt: TGTGCCAGCAGCCTAGTAAGAACTAGCGGGAGGTGGAATGAGCAGTTCTTC

clone_size: -
v_call: TRBV6-4
d_call: -
cdr3_length: 13
j_call: TRBJ2-1
cdr3_aa: CASSVAAGAEQFF
cdr3_nt: TGTGCCAGCAGTGTAGCGGCGGGGGCTGAGCAGTTCTTC

clone_size: -
v_call: TRBV30
d_call: TRBD2
cdr3_length: 15
j_call: TRBJ2-3
cdr3_aa: CAWVAGKLTTDTQYF
cdr3_nt: TGTGCCTGGGTAGCGGGGAAACTAACCACAGATACGCAGTATTTT

clone_size: -
v_call: TRBV15
d_call: -
cdr3_length: 18
j_call: TRBJ2-5
cdr3_aa: CATSRAGEQGAREETQYF
cdr3_nt: TGTGCCACCAGCAGGGCTGGCGAACAGGGCGCAAGGGAAGAGACCCAGTACTTC

clone_size: few
v_call: TRBV28
d_call: TRBD1
cdr3_length: 15
j_call: TRBJ2-7
cdr3_aa: CASTTLTGGRDEQYF
cdr3_nt: TGTGCCAGCACTACTTTGACAGGGGGCAGGGACGAGCAGTACTTC

clone_size: few
v_call: TRBV7-9
d_call: -
cdr3_length: 14
j_call: TRBJ2-5
cdr3_aa: CASSLASTGGTQYF
cdr3_nt: TGTGCTAGCAGCTTAGCTAGCACTGGCGGGACCCAGTACTTC

clone_size: -
v_call: TRBV4-1
d_call: -
cdr3_length: 19
j_call: TRBJ2-3
cdr3_aa: CASSQAPPLRERGTDTQYF
cdr3_nt: TGCGCCAGCAGCCAAGCCCCACCACTGAGAGAGCGGGGCACAGATACGCAGTATTTT

clone_size: -
v_call: TRBV19
d_call: -
cdr3_length: 13
j_call: TRBJ1-2
cdr3_aa: CASSINPGGGYTF
cdr3_nt: TGTGCCAGTAGTATCAACCCCGGGGGTGGCTACACCTTC

clone_size: -
v_call: TRBV30
d_call: TRBD1
cdr3_length: 15
j_call: TRBJ1-1
cdr3_aa: CASLRPNRGNTEAFF
cdr3_nt: TGTGCCTCCCTCCGGCCCAACAGGGGGAACACTGAAGCTTTCTTT

clone_size: -
v_call: TRBV4-1
d_call: TRBD2
cdr3_length: 15
j_call: TRBJ2-5
cdr3_aa: CASSPLPGGQETQYF
cdr3_nt: TGCGCCAGCAGCCCCCTCCCGGGGGGGCAAGAGACCCAGTACTTC

clone_size: -
v_call: TRBV7-3
d_call: -
cdr3_length: 14
j_call: TRBJ2-3
cdr3_aa: CASSLGIGTDTQYF
cdr3_nt: TGTGCCAGCAGCTTAGGTATAGGCACAGATACGCAGTATTTT

clone_size: -
v_call: TRBV5-8
d_call: -
cdr3_length: 15
j_call: TRBJ2-7
cdr3_aa: CASSLAPRAYYEQYF
cdr3_nt: TGTGCCAGCAGCTTAGCCCCGAGGGCTTATTACGAGCAGTACTTC

clone_size: -
v_call: TRBV10-3
d_call: -
cdr3_length: 13
j_call: TRBJ2-6
cdr3_aa: CAINGAGANVLTF
cdr3_nt: TGTGCCATCAACGGGGCTGGGGCCAACGTCCTGACTTTC

clone_size: -
v_call: TRBV7-9
d_call: -
cdr3_length: 19
j_call: TRBJ1-4
cdr3_aa: CSSSRFGGMDLATNEKLFF
cdr3_nt: TGTTCCAGCAGCCGATTTGGAGGGATGGACCTAGCAACTAATGAAAAACTGTTTTTT

clone_size: once
v_call: TRBV7-2
d_call: -
cdr3_length: 16
j_call: TRBJ1-6
cdr3_aa: CASSLVGSGHNSPLHF
cdr3_nt: TGTGCCAGCAGCTTAGTAGGGTCAGGGCATAATTCACCCCTCCACTTT

clone_size: -
v_call: TRBV9
d_call: -
cdr3_length: 19
j_call: TRBJ2-1
cdr3_aa: CASSVSRSTGTSSYNEQFF
cdr3_nt: TGTGCCAGCAGCGTATCACGGTCCACGGGTACCAGCTCCTACAATGAGCAGTTCTTC